This TCR beta chain comes out of a study of cytomegalovirus exposure and HLA in healthy donors. Regarding this clone: No antigen is known for it.

Study outcomes and limitations: Reports indicated that the classifier achieved high specificity and sensitivity in diagnosing cytomegalovirus status. Roughly uniform sequencing depth across donors was assumed, possibly incorrectly.

PCR was performed using 60 Vbeta and 13 Jbeta primers. Some clones are missing from TCRdb's copy, which holds only in-frame ones; the method was immunoSEQ multiplex PCR. The sample includes some 100,000 clones, 70% to 85% seen only once; the top ten take around 1.2%. This clonotype was sampled from a woman under 30 in good health and CMV-seronegative. The specimen was PBMCs.

The CDR3 loop reads CASSLVQASYGYTF. The CDR3, as DNA: TGTGCCAGCAGCTTGGTACAGGCGTCCTATGGCTACACCTTC. The rearrangement links TRBV5-6 to TRBJ1-2; TRBD1 might be the D (5 bases). V was shortened by 0 bases and J by 4 bases, with 10 bases between the two germline ends. Germline V gene lookup returns CDR1 SGHDT and CDR2 YYEEEE. The CDR3 sequence is 14 residues long.